A single sample is the source of the 21 T cell receptor beta chains below, sequenced in a study of T cell responses to AZD1222 COVID-19 vaccine (dated by TCRdb to the early 2020s). Per the publication, the time point label means: baseline before first vaccination. Libraries were prepared through the immunoSEQ multiplex PCR assay. Not all clones reach the TCRdb copy of this immuneACCESS table, which keeps in-frame sequences only. Checked studies attribute under half of the gap to unresolved V genes and leave the rest unexplained. The sample table contains 40,000 to 45,000 clones; only one count was recorded for around 81% of them. Of the sample, less than 5% falls within the top ten clones. The sample in question was peripheral blood, obtained on day 0 of AZD1222 vaccination. The receptors shown here come from an adult in good health.

This chain uses TRBV3-1 (or the pseudogene TRBV3-2) with TRBJ1-5, with D perhaps TRBD1 (6 bases). The CDR3 consists of 12 residues. In germline, CDR1 is LGHDT, CDR2 YNNKEL (reference sequence). V lost 3 bases to trimming and J lost 7 bases, with 7 bases between them. CDR3 sequence reads: CASSQGGQPQHF. CDR3 DNA: TGTGCCAGCAGCCAGGGGGGCCAGCCCCAGCATTTT.

CDR3 coding DNA: TGTGCCAGCAGCTCCCGCCAGGGAGTAAATTCACCCCTCCACTTT. Its protein is CASSSRQGVNSPLHF. The chain combines TRBV7-3 with TRBJ1-6; the D gene is possibly TRBD1 (5 bases). Germline V gene lookup returns CDR1 SGHTA and CDR2 FQGTGA. This CDR3 is built from 15 residues. V lost 4 bases to trimming and J lost 7 bases, with 14 bases between them.

The V and J genes are TRBV10-2 and TRBJ1-2; tentatively, D is TRBD1 (6 bases). V lost 6 bases and J lost 0, with 11 bases in between. The CDR3 has 14 residues. Germline CDR1 reads WSHSY; CDR2 reads SAAADI. The CDR3 region has the DNA TGCGCCAGCAGCCCAGGGGTTTCTAACTATGGCTACACCTTC. Amino acids: CASSPGVSNYGYTF.

This clone turned up a few times. This chain uses TRBV7-9 with TRBJ1-2; D is perhaps TRBD1 (6 bases). Germline CDR1 reads SEHNR; CDR2 reads FQNEAQ (reference sequence). CDR3 length: 15 residues. The V gene lost 0 bases and the J gene lost 4 bases, with 12 bases spanning the gap. CDR3 sequence (DNA): TGTGCCAGCAGCTTAGCGAGGGGGGTCAGCTATGGCTACACCTTC. Its protein is CASSLARGVSYGYTF.

The chain is built from TRBV6-5 and TRBJ1-4, with TRBD1 matching over 7 bases. Germline V lookup: CDR1 MNHEY, CDR2 SVGAGI. The V segment lost 5 bases and the J segment 4 bases; nucleotides outside the gene matches: 4. The CDR3 runs to 14 residues. The CDR3 DNA is TGTGCCAGCAGTAGGACAGGACTTAATGAAAAACTGTTTTTT. It is translated as CASSRTGLNEKLFF.

This rearrangement joins TRBV19 to TRBJ1-3, with D uncertain. The CDR3 runs to 14 residues. V gave up 8 bases and J gave up 0 bases, with 11 bases separating them. The germline gives CDR1 LNHDA, CDR2 SQIVND (reference sequence). CDR3 bases: TGTGCCAGTCACGCACTCAGCTCTGGAAACACCATATATTTT. Translating gives CASHALSSGNTIYF.

V usage is TRBV5-4 and J usage is TRBJ2-5; 12 bases align to TRBD2. This CDR3 is built from 15 residues. V gave up 0 bases and J gave up 5 bases; unmatched junction bases: 2. In germline, CDR1 is SGHNT, CDR2 YYREEE (reference sequence). CDR3 region: CASSLETSGGETQYF. Here the CDR3 DNA reads TGTGCCAGCAGCTTGGAGACTAGCGGGGGTGAGACCCAGTACTTC.

A few counts support this clone. CDR3 in amino acids: CASSESGQVNQPQHF. CDR3 coding DNA: TGTGCCAGCAGTGAGTCCGGACAGGTGAATCAGCCCCAGCATTTT. The rearrangement links TRBV2 to TRBJ1-5; 7 nucleotides agree with TRBD1. The CDR3 covers 15 residues. Germline CDR1 reads SNHLY; CDR2 reads FYNNEI. The V gene end was trimmed by 3 bases and the J gene end by 4 bases; junction bases not matched to a gene: 6.

The chain links TRBV3-1 (or the pseudogene TRBV3-2) to TRBJ2-6; no definite D call. Germline CDR1 is LGHDT and CDR2 is YNNKEL (reference sequence). Trimming removed 4 bases from V and 1 base from J, with 5 bases in between. The length of the CDR3 is 14 residues. Here the CDR3 DNA reads TGTGCCAGCAGCCTTCAATCTGGGGCCAACGTCCTGACTTTC. Its protein product is CASSLQSGANVLTF.

This rearrangement joins TRBV10-3 to TRBJ1-2; unclear D gene. Trimming shortened V by 3 bases and J by 8 bases, and 7 bases separated the two germline ends. CDR3 length equals 11 residues. Germline CDR1 and CDR2: ENHRY and SYGVKD. CDR3 sequence (DNA): TGTGCCATCAGTGACGGGGAAGGCTACACCTTC. This translates into CAISDGEGYTF.

The chain is built from TRBV9 and TRBJ1-3, with D unresolved. Per the germline V gene, CDR1 is SGDLS and CDR2 is YYNGEE. With 3 bases removed from V and 2 bases from J, the gap between germline ends came to 9 bases. The CDR3 covers 14 residues. The CDR3 DNA sequence: TGTGCCAGCAGCGCGAAGCTGGCTGGAAACACCATATATTTT. It encodes CASSAKLAGNTIYF.

CDR3 region: CASSPAAGAGGDTQYF. The CDR3 coding sequence is TGTGCCAGCTCACCAGCGGCAGGAGCGGGGGGGGATACGCAGTATTTT. J is TRBJ2-3 and V is TRBV18; 10 nucleotides match TRBD2. The V gene end was trimmed by 2 bases and the J gene end by 6 bases; junction bases not matched to a gene: 8. The CDR3 totals 16 residues. Germline assignment: CDR1 KGHSH and CDR2 LQKENI.

This clone was counted only a few times. This sequence joins TRBV5-1 and TRBJ2-2; TRBD1 matches at 9 bases. The trim removed 1 base at V and 8 bases at J, leaving 12 bases unmatched. This CDR3 has 17 amino acids. The germline V gene has CDR1 SGHRS and CDR2 YFSETQ. The CDR3 is CASSLRARDRDPGELFF. For the CDR3, the DNA is TGCGCCAGCAGCTTGCGGGCTAGGGACAGGGACCCTGGGGAGCTGTTTTTT.

The V and J genes are TRBV19 and TRBJ1-1; 8 bases fit TRBD1. CDR3 length equals 14 residues. V was pared by 6 bases and J by 1 base, with 4 bases of the junction left unmatched. CDR1 is LNHDA, CDR2 SQIVND, per germline (reference sequence). The CDR3 protein is CASSADRGNTEAFF. The CDR3 DNA is TGTGCCAGTAGCGCTGACAGGGGGAACACTGAAGCTTTCTTT.

This chain connects TRBV11-3 to TRBJ1-3; D ambiguous. CDR3 length equals 15 residues. The germline CDR1 and CDR2 sequences are SGHNT and YENEEA. The V and J ends lost 0 bases and 7 bases respectively, with 13 bases between them. The CDR3 protein is CASSLDLPPSNTIYF. The CDR3 bases are TGTGCCAGCAGCTTAGATCTTCCCCCCTCTAACACCATATATTTT. Drawing the rest from reference TRBV11-3 and TRBJ1-3, the complete variable domain is EAGVVQSPRYKIIEKKQPVAFWCNPISGHNTLYWYLQNLGQGPELLIRYENEEAVDDSQLPKDRFSAERLKGVDSTLKIQPAELGDSAVYLCASSLDLPPSNTIYFGEGSWLTVV.

V usage is TRBV19 and J usage is TRBJ2-7, with D tentatively TRBD1 (6 bases). The CDR3 covers 14 residues. Germline values: CDR1 LNHDA, CDR2 SQIVND (reference sequence). Trimming removed 3 bases at V and 7 bases at J, with 16 bases between. In DNA, the CDR3 is TGTGCCAGTAGTATTTTGGGGGCTGATCGGGAGCAGTACTTC. Its protein product is CASSILGADREQYF. The entire variable domain, with the rest obtained from reference TRBV19 and TRBJ2-7, is as follows: DGGITQSPKYLFRKEGQNVTLSCEQNLNHDAMYWYRQDPGQGLRLIYYSQIVNDFQKGDIAEGYSVSREKKESFPLTVTSAQKNPTAFYLCASSILGADREQYFGPGTRLTVT.

The chain employs TRBV5-5 and TRBJ2-1; 10 nucleotides align to TRBD2. Germline values: CDR1 SGHKS, CDR2 YYEKEE (reference sequence). After removal of 4 bases from V and 6 bases from J, the junction contained 7 bases not matched to a gene. CDR3 size: 15 residues. CDR3 nucleotide sequence: TGTGCCAGCAGCAACTTAGCGGGGGGCATCAATGAGCAGTTCTTC. Residues: CASSNLAGGINEQFF.

The table lists this clone with a few counts. The chain recombines TRBV2 with TRBJ2-7, with 7 bases matching TRBD2. V lost 6 bases, J lost 3 bases, and 8 bases stayed unmatched. Germline CDR1 SNHLY, CDR2 FYNNEI. This CDR3 contains 14 residues. CDR3 sequence reads: CASSPDTGGYEQYF. For the CDR3, the DNA is TGTGCCAGCAGCCCCGACACGGGGGGCTACGAGCAGTACTTC.

The rearrangement joins TRBV3-1 (or the pseudogene TRBV3-2) to TRBJ2-7; TRBD2 is a possible D gene (6 bases). The V end lost 3 bases, the J end lost 9 bases, and 9 bases lay between the germline ends. Germline assignment: CDR1 LGHDT and CDR2 YNNKEL (reference sequence). The CDR3 contains 11 residues. The CDR3: CASSHGRGQYF. CDR3 bases: TGTGCCAGCAGCCATGGGCGGGGGCAGTACTTC.

The genes are TRBV5-1 and TRBJ1-6, with a tentative D call TRBD1 (5 bases). Germline V gene data show CDR1 as SGHRS and CDR2 as YFSETQ. The CDR3 extends over 14 amino acids. Trimming cost V 0 bases and J 8 bases, with 9 bases left between them. CDR3 in DNA: TGCGCCAGCAGCTTGGAGGCGGGGGATTCACCCCTCCACTTT. Translation gives CASSLEAGDSPLHF.

This clone occurred a few times. The chain joins TRBV7-2 to TRBJ2-7, with D possibly TRBD2 on 6 matching bases. The CDR3 runs to 13 residues. V was trimmed by 7 bases and J by 0 bases, leaving 10 bases between them. Germline V gives CDR1 SGHTA, CDR2 FQGNSA. CDR3 DNA: TGTGCCAGCAAGCACGGGGGCTCCTACGAGCAGTACTTC. Protein sequence: CASKHGGSYEQYF.